These 17 T cell receptor beta chains share one sample of origin, sequenced in a study of T cells in Graves' hyperthyroidism and ophthalmopathy. Amplification yielded TCR beta CDR3 regions, with RNA transcripts as the source. First-round RT-PCR targeting the TCR CDR3 was performed with the HTBI primer set. TCRdb redid the calling of the multiplex PCR reads with MiXCR, one entry per CDR3 protein. The sample carries hundreds of thousands of distinct CDR3 sequences, about a sixth recorded once. Sequences were obtained from blood. These receptors originate from a woman aged 25 to 39 with Graves' hyperthyroidism.

This clonotype was counted many times. The rearrangement links TRBV20-1 to TRBJ2-1; TRBD2 agrees at 12 bases. V was clipped by 1 base and J by 7 bases; unmatched bases: 5. The germline V gene encodes CDR1 DFQATT and CDR2 SNEGSKA (reference sequence). This CDR3 is built from 15 residues. CDR3 bases: TGCAGTGCTAGAGTTCCTAGCGGGAGGGGGAATGAGCAGTTCTTC. This codes for CSARVPSGRGNEQFF.

The chain links TRBV27 to TRBJ2-3, with D possibly TRBD1 on 5 matching bases. This CDR3 has 16 residues. V lost 7 bases to trimming and J lost 3 bases, with 20 bases between them. CDR1 MNHEY and CDR2 SMNVEV come from the germline V gene (reference sequence). This chain's CDR3 is CASNPIVQGWTDTQYF. In nucleotides, the CDR3 is TGTGCCAGCAACCCGATTGTGCAGGGATGGACAGATACGCAGTATTTT.

The chain has TRBV28 and TRBJ1-1; D call uncertain. Trimming shortened V by 7 bases and J by 1 base, and 13 bases separated the two germline ends. Germline lookup yields CDR1 MDHEN and CDR2 SYDVKM. This CDR3 spans 14 amino acids. CDR3 in DNA: TGTGCCAGCAAAATGTCCTGGGGGAACACTGAAGCTTTCTTT. Amino acid sequence: CASKMSWGNTEAFF.

The sample holds a few counts of this clonotype. This chain uses TRBV30 with TRBJ2-1; D may match TRBD1 or TRBD2 (6 bases each). CDR1 GTSNPN and CDR2 SVGIG come from the germline V gene (reference sequence). The V end was cut by 7 bases, the J end by 9 bases, with 16 bases between. This CDR3 is built from 12 residues. The CDR3 DNA is TGTGCCTCGGGCCGGGGGCTATCTGAGCAGTTCTTC. Its protein is CASGRGLSEQFF.

Worth noting for this clonotype: The junction departs from germline at one end; a sequencing error may be responsible. Here the CDR3 DNA reads TGTGCCAGTAGTGAATCTGGGACAGTCTCAGATACGCAGTATTTT. Translation: CASSESGTVSDTQYF. The chain joins TRBV6-4 to TRBJ2-3; 7 nucleotides align to TRBD1. Germline V CDR1 and CDR2: MRHNA, SNTAGT. The length of the CDR3 is 15 residues.

There are many counts of this clonotype. The chain carries TRBV6-1 and TRBJ1-2; 9 bases line up with TRBD1. Germline V CDR1 and CDR2: MNHNS, SASEGT. J gave up 4 bases and V 11 bases, and 11 bases lay outside the gene matches. The CDR3 runs to 14 residues. The CDR3 nucleotides are TGTGCCGGCCAACGCACAGGGGGCCCCTATGGCTACACCTTC. It encodes CAGQRTGGPYGYTF.

The table lists this clonotype with a few counts. J is TRBJ2-6 and V is TRBV12-3 or TRBV12-4, with D maybe TRBD1 (6 bases). CDR3 length equals 17 residues. The V and J ends lost 3 bases and 0 bases respectively, with 12 bases between them. The CDR3 nucleotides are TGTGCCAGCAGTTTCGGACAGTCCTTCTCTGGGGCCAACGTCCTGACTTTC. Protein: CASSFGQSFSGANVLTF.

The V and J genes are TRBV7-9 and TRBJ1-2; no clear D. V lost 1 base to trimming and J lost 4 bases, with 19 bases between them. The CDR3 runs to 17 residues. The germline gives CDR1 SEHNR, CDR2 FQNEAQ (reference sequence). The CDR3 nucleotides read TGTGCCAGCAGCTTAGAAAGCAGTAGGGCGGCTATCTATGGCTACACCTTC. This sequence encodes CASSLESSRAAIYGYTF.

In this sample, this clonotype turned up a few times. The chain recombines TRBV20-1 with TRBJ1-6, with D unclear. V was shortened by 7 bases and J by 0 bases, with 10 bases between the two germline ends. Germline V gene lookup returns CDR1 DFQATT and CDR2 SNEGSKA (reference sequence). This CDR3 comprises 14 residues. CDR3 region: CSVLPSSYNSPLHF. CDR3 DNA: TGCAGTGTACTCCCGAGCTCCTATAATTCACCCCTCCACTTT.

At least ten counts were recorded for this clonotype. The chain uses TRBV28 and TRBJ2-1; 8 positions match TRBD2. Germline V gene lookup returns CDR1 MDHEN and CDR2 SYDVKM. V lost 10 bases to trimming and J lost 7 bases; unmatched junction nucleotides: 18. The CDR3 totals 16 residues. The DNA of the CDR3 is TGTGCCACGACCCTACGGGGGGGCGCTTCTCGGAATGAGCAGTTCTTC. This translates into CATTLRGGASRNEQFF.

This clonotype occurred a few times. The genes are TRBV5-4 and TRBJ1-2; tentatively, D is TRBD1 (5 bases). Trimming shortened V by 4 bases and J by 8 bases, and 18 bases separated the two germline ends. Germline values: CDR1 SGHNT, CDR2 YYREEE (reference sequence). This CDR3 is 14 amino acids long. CDR3 region: CASSPWDRQKGYTF. The CDR3 DNA sequence: TGTGCCAGCAGCCCGTGGGACCGCCAAAAGGGCTACACCTTC.

In this sample, this clonotype turned up a few times. This chain joins TRBV28 and TRBJ2-1; maybe TRBD1 (6 bases). The CDR3 runs to 15 residues. From germline, CDR1 is MDHEN and CDR2 SYDVKM. Trimming took 3 bases from V and 7 from J, leaving 16 bases between them. CDR3: CASSFWGQVANEQFF. DNA of the CDR3: TGTGCCAGCAGTTTCTGGGGACAAGTAGCAAATGAGCAGTTCTTC.

This clonotype has just a few counts. This chain uses TRBV5-6 with TRBJ2-7; D may be TRBD1 or TRBD2 (5 bases each). The CDR3 runs to 15 residues. Germline V lookup: CDR1 SGHDT, CDR2 YYEEEE. Trimming shortened V by 0 bases and J by 1 base, and 11 bases separated the two germline ends. The CDR3 region is CASSLGDLVSYEQYF. The CDR3 DNA sequence: TGTGCCAGCAGCTTGGGGGACCTCGTATCCTACGAGCAGTACTTC.

This clonotype was observed a few times. This sequence may be a read error, since a much larger clone differs from it by one base. This rearrangement joins TRBV12-3 or TRBV12-4 to TRBJ1-1, with no clear D. Trimming cost V 0 bases and J 4 bases, with 3 bases left between them. This CDR3 spans 12 amino acids. DNA for the CDR3: TGTGCCAGCAGTTTAGCACGCACTGAAGCTTTCTTT. It specifies CASSLARTEAFF.

This clonotype appeared a few times. The V call is TRBV20-1, the J call TRBJ2-7; no definite D call. The length of the CDR3 is 10 residues. Per germline, CDR1 DFQATT and CDR2 SNEGSKA (reference sequence). V gave up 4 bases and J gave up 4 bases, with 5 bases separating them. This CDR3 is CSAIEYEQYF. DNA of the CDR3: TGCAGTGCTATAGAATACGAGCAGTACTTC.

Ten or more counts support this clonotype. V and J are TRBV15 and TRBJ1-5; D unclear. Trimming pared 1 base from V and 0 bases from J, leaving 13 bases between. Germline-derived CDR1 and CDR2 are LNHNV and YYDKDF (reference sequence). The CDR3 is 17 residues long. For the CDR3, the DNA is TGTGCCACCAGCAGAGGTAATCAAGCCCATAGCAATCAGCCCCAGCATTTT. Residues: CATSRGNQAHSNQPQHF.

The table lists this clonotype with many counts. This chain connects TRBV6-1 to TRBJ2-1; a weak D match, TRBD2 (5 bases). Germline CDR1 reads MNHNS; CDR2 reads SASEGT. The CDR3 is 12 residues long. V dropped 10 bases and J dropped 5 bases, with 12 bases sitting between them. CDR3 loop: CATKHGDNEQFF. In nucleotides, the CDR3 is TGTGCCACCAAACACGGGGACAATGAGCAGTTCTTC.